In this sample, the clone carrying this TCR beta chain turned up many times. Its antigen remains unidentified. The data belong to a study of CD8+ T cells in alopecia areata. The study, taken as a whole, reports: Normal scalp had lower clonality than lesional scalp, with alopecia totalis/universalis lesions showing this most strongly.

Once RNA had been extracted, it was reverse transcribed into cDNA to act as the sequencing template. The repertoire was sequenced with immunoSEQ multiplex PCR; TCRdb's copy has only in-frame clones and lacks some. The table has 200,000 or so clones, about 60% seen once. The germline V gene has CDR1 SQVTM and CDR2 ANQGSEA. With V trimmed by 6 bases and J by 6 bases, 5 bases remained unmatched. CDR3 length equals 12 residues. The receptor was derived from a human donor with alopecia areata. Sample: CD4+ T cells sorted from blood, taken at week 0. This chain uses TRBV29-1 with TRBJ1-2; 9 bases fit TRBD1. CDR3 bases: TGCAGCGTGGCGGGACAGGGAGATGGCTACACCTTC. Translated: CSVAGQGDGYTF.